One sample yielded the 15 T cell receptor beta chains listed below, sequenced in a study of Graves' ophthalmopathy and Graves' hyperthyroidism. The authors amplified TCR beta CDR3 regions, and they did so from RNA transcripts for repertoire sequencing. The authors performed first-round RT-PCR with HTBI primers and then a second-round multiplex PCR. Each CDR3 protein is one row after TCRdb ran MiXCR on the multiplex PCR reads. The repertoire holds 400,000 or so distinct CDR3 sequences, with 15% as singletons. The sequencing sample was made of peripheral blood. The source of these receptors is a woman aged 18-29 years with stable Graves' hyperthyroidism.

This sequence joins TRBV4-2 and TRBJ2-7; D could derive from TRBD1 or TRBD2 (6 bases each). V lost 1 base, J lost 7 bases, and 17 bases lay in between. Germline V CDR1 and CDR2: LGHNA, YNFKEQ. The CDR3 has 15 residues. Written as DNA, the CDR3 is TGTGCCAGCAGCCAAGGACCGGGGGCGAGACCGGAGCAGTACTTC. Protein: CASSQGPGARPEQYF.

There are many counts of this clonotype. V and J are TRBV5-1 and TRBJ1-1; TRBD1 matches at 7 bases. The CDR3 spans 15 residues. With 0 bases clipped from V and 5 bases from J, the junction kept 7 bases outside the gene matches. The germline V gene encodes CDR1 SGHRS and CDR2 YFSETQ. CDR3 loop: CASSLVRGLGTEAFF. CDR3 DNA sequence: TGCGCCAGCAGCTTGGTTAGGGGGCTGGGAACTGAAGCTTTCTTT.

This clonotype was seen at least ten times. The genes are TRBV7-8 and TRBJ2-2; D possibly corresponds to TRBD1 (6 bases). The CDR3 contains 14 residues. V lost 1 base to trimming and J lost 7 bases, with 10 bases between them. Germline V gene lookup returns CDR1 SGHVS and CDR2 FQNEAQ. For the CDR3, the DNA is TGTGCCAGCAGCTTAGAGGGGGTCCACGGGGAGCTGTTTTTT. Translation: CASSLEGVHGELFF. The whole variable domain, remainder taken from reference TRBV7-8 and TRBJ2-2, is GAGVSQSPRYKVAKRGQDVALRCDPISGHVSLFWYQQALGQGPEFLTYFQNEAQLDKSGLPSDRFFAERPEGSVSTLKIQRTQQEDSAVYLCASSLEGVHGELFFGEGSRLTVL.

Ten or more counts support this clonotype. J is TRBJ1-1 and V is TRBV6-2 or TRBV6-3; D may be TRBD1 (5 bases). In germline, CDR1 is MNHEY, CDR2 SVGEGT. There are 12 residues in the CDR3. V was cut by 10 bases and J by 5 bases, with 14 bases left in between. The CDR3 protein is CATRQRATEAFF. As DNA, the CDR3 is TGTGCCACCCGACAGCGGGCGACTGAAGCTTTCTTT.

This sequence joins TRBV6-1 and TRBJ2-7; D perhaps matches TRBD1 (5 bases). CDR1 and CDR2 from the germline V gene are MNHNS and SASEGT. V shed 9 bases and J shed 2 bases, with 17 bases lying between them. The CDR3 is 14 amino acids. The CDR3 DNA reads as TGTGCCAGATTGTACATTACAGGTCCCTACGAGCAGTACTTC. Amino acids: CARLYITGPYEQYF.

This clonotype was seen ten or more times. This chain connects TRBV10-3 to TRBJ1-6, with D perhaps TRBD1 (6 bases). CDR1 ENHRY and CDR2 SYGVKD come from the germline V gene. This CDR3 has 13 residues. Trimming pared 7 bases from V and 10 bases from J, leaving 14 bases between. The CDR3 is CAIKRQGPSPLHF. CDR3 DNA sequence: TGTGCCATCAAGCGCCAGGGGCCATCACCCCTCCACTTT.

This chain uses TRBV7-6 with TRBJ1-6, with TRBD1 as a possible D gene (5 bases). V was pared by 4 bases and J by 8 bases, with 15 bases between. Germline V CDR1 and CDR2: SGHVS, FNYEAQ. This CDR3 has 15 amino acids. The CDR3, as DNA: TGTGCCAGCAGCTCTTCGGTCGGGGGGGATTCACCCCTCCACTTT. This encodes CASSSSVGGDSPLHF.

This clonotype was seen many times. The V gene is TRBV12-3 or TRBV12-4, the J gene TRBJ2-7, with D possibly TRBD2 on 6 matching bases. Trimming stripped 7 bases from V and 2 bases from J, with 18 bases between. This CDR3 has 15 residues. The CDR3 region has the DNA TGTGCCAGCACCGAACGGGCGGGGAATACCTACGAGCAGTACTTC. It encodes CASTERAGNTYEQYF.

As for this clonotype: This may come from a read error, since a much larger clone is one base off. The chain carries TRBV24-1 and TRBJ1-1; 7 bases are a match to TRBD1. This CDR3 is 15 amino acids long. Germline V gene sequence: CDR1 KGHDR, CDR2 SFDVKD. This CDR3 is CAISDRSGGNTEAFF. DNA of the CDR3: TGTGCCATCAGTGACCGCTCAGGGGGTAACACTGAAGCTTTCTTT.

The table lists this clonotype with many counts. The gene calls are TRBV2 and TRBJ2-7; D gene ambiguous. Germline CDR1 is SNHLY and CDR2 is FYNNEI. This CDR3 comprises 11 residues. Trimming took off 7 bases at V and 4 bases at J, with 8 bases between the two ends. The CDR3 region has the DNA TGTGCCAGCACCGGCTTGTACGAGCAGTACTTC. Protein product: CASTGLYEQYF.

This clonotype has ten or more counts. The V gene is TRBV12-3 or TRBV12-4, the J gene TRBJ1-2; D call uncertain. V was pared by 3 bases and J by 4 bases, with 9 bases between. CDR3 size: 13 residues. The chain's CDR3 is CASSFGDGYGYTF. The CDR3 nucleotides read TGTGCCAGCAGTTTTGGTGACGGCTATGGCTACACCTTC.

This clonotype was detected ten times or more. The chain uses TRBV20-1 and TRBJ2-7; a possible D gene is TRBD1 (5 bases). CDR1 is DFQATT and CDR2 is SNEGSKA in the germline V gene (reference sequence). Trimming took off 0 bases at V and 3 bases at J, with 15 bases between the two ends. The CDR3 loop spans 15 amino acids. CDR3 amino acids: CSARDLHRTYYEQYF. The CDR3 bases are TGCAGTGCTAGAGATCTGCACAGGACATACTACGAGCAGTACTTC.

The chain carries TRBV19 and TRBJ2-5; no clear D. This CDR3 has 14 amino acids. In germline, CDR1 is LNHDA, CDR2 SQIVND (reference sequence). The ends were cut back, 3 bases at V and 1 base at J, with 9 bases in the middle. The chain's CDR3 is CASSMSPAQETQYF. The CDR3 coding sequence is TGTGCCAGTAGTATGAGTCCAGCCCAAGAGACCCAGTACTTC. Looking up the rest from reference TRBV19 and TRBJ2-5 gives the full variable domain: DGGITQSPKYLFRKEGQNVTLSCEQNLNHDAMYWYRQDPGQGLRLIYYSQIVNDFQKGDIAEGYSVSREKKESFPLTVTSAQKNPTAFYLCASSMSPAQETQYFGPGTRLLVL.

This clonotype was observed many times. The chain employs TRBV5-1 and TRBJ1-2; D is uncertain. Deletions cut 0 bases from V and 8 bases from J, with 11 bases between. Germline V gene sequence: CDR1 SGHRS, CDR2 YFSETQ. This CDR3 region has 13 residues. Here the CDR3 reads CASSLGAAPGYTF. In DNA form, the CDR3 reads TGCGCCAGCAGCTTGGGAGCAGCCCCGGGCTACACCTTC.

This clonotype has at least ten counts. J is TRBJ1-3 and V is TRBV12-3 or TRBV12-4, with D possibly TRBD1 on 5 matching bases. This CDR3 is built from 13 residues. Between the trimmed V and J ends, which lost 7 bases and 1 base, there was a span of 8 bases. CDR3 nucleotides: TGTGCCAGCAAAAGGGGATCTGGAAACACCATATATTTT. This encodes CASKRGSGNTIYF.